These 18 T cell receptor beta chains were all obtained from the same sample, sequenced in a study of cytomegalovirus exposure and HLA in healthy donors. In the PCR, 60 Vbeta and 13 Jbeta primers were used. TCRdb's copy holds only in-frame clones and misses some; the assay was immunoSEQ multiplex PCR. The top ten hold 2.8% of the sample, which has about 140,000 clones, under 80% seen once. The sample comprised PBMCs. Receptors originate from a male donor in good health and CMV-seronegative.

With regard to this clone: One junction end disagrees with the germline gene, perhaps due to a read error. The chain uses TRBV4-1 and TRBJ1-1; 8 bases agree with TRBD1. Germline loops: CDR1 MGHRA, CDR2 YSYEKL. The length of the CDR3 is 16 residues. DNA of the CDR3: TGCGCCCGCAGCCCTACAGGGAAAACAGGGGGCACTGAAGCTTTCTTT. It specifies CARSPTGKTGGTEAFF.

The rearrangement joins TRBV13 to TRBJ1-3, with D hard to call. The germline V gene has CDR1 PRHDT and CDR2 FYEKMQ (reference sequence). The CDR3 is made up of 15 amino acids. The ends were cut back, 6 bases at V and 0 bases at J, with 12 bases in the middle. CDR3 sequence reads: CASRWQSDSGNTIYF. As DNA, the CDR3 is TGTGCCAGCAGGTGGCAGTCTGACTCTGGAAACACCATATATTTT.

The rearrangement links TRBV18 to TRBJ1-1, with D possibly being TRBD1 (5 bases). The CDR3 is 13 amino acids. V lost 3 bases to trimming and J lost 3 bases, with 8 bases between them. The germline V gene has CDR1 KGHSH and CDR2 LQKENI. Written as DNA, the CDR3 is TGTGCCAGCTCACCGCAGGGATACACTGAAGCTTTCTTT. Protein product: CASSPQGYTEAFF.

The chain recombines TRBV6-5 with TRBJ2-1; 9 bases agree with TRBD2. V shed 4 bases, J shed 16 bases, and the junction held 8 bases outside the gene matches. There are 12 residues in the CDR3. The germline V gene encodes CDR1 MNHEY and CDR2 SVGAGI. CDR3 in amino acids: CASSLLGTSYFF. The CDR3 coding sequence is TGTGCCAGCAGTTTGTTGGGGACTAGCTATTTCTTC.

In this sample, this clone turned up a few times. CDR3 sequence (DNA): TGTGCCAGCAAGGAAGAGACTAGTCCTTCCTACGAGCAGTACTTC. It codes for CASKEETSPSYEQYF. The V call is TRBV6-5, the J call TRBJ2-7, with a weak D call TRBD2 (6 bases). Germline assignment: CDR1 MNHEY and CDR2 SVGAGI. The CDR3 is 15 residues long. V was clipped by 7 bases and J by 1 base, with 17 bases between them.

This clone was observed a few times. The chain carries TRBV5-4 and TRBJ2-3; a weak D match, TRBD1 (5 bases). Trimming cost V 3 bases and J 1 base, with 21 bases left between them. The CDR3 runs 18 residues. Germline CDR1 and CDR2: SGHNT and YYREEE (reference sequence). The CDR3 sequence: CASSSLLGAHERTDTQYF. The CDR3 region has the DNA TGTGCCAGCAGCTCCCTCTTAGGGGCTCACGAACGCACAGATACGCAGTATTTT. Drawing the rest from reference TRBV5-4 and TRBJ2-3, the complete variable domain is ETGVTQSPTHLIKTRGQQVTLRCSSQSGHNTVSWYQQALGQGPQFIFQYYREEENGRGNFPPRFSGLQFPNYSSELNVNALELDDSALYLCASSSLLGAHERTDTQYFGPGTRLTVL.

The chain combines TRBV7-9 with TRBJ2-1, with no clear D. This CDR3 has 12 amino acids. The germline V gene has CDR1 SEHNR and CDR2 FQNEAQ (reference sequence). With 1 base removed from V and 15 bases from J, the gap between germline ends came to 13 bases. DNA for the CDR3: TGTGCCAGCAGCTTAGGAACGGTGCGCCCGTTCTTC. Translation gives CASSLGTVRPFF.

The chain couples TRBV7-6 to TRBJ2-3; TRBD2 matches 13 bases. Germline CDR1 is SGHVS and CDR2 is FNYEAQ. This CDR3 is 18 amino acids long. V shed 5 bases, J shed 0 bases, and the junction held 8 bases outside the gene matches. The CDR3 region is CASSGGTSGVTSTDTQYF. The CDR3 DNA follows: TGTGCCAGCAGCGGAGGGACTAGCGGGGTAACTAGCACAGATACGCAGTATTTT. The full variable domain, rest sourced from reference TRBV7-6 and TRBJ2-3, is GAGVSQSPRYKVTKRGQDVALRCDPISGHVSLYWYRQALGQGPEFLTYFNYEAQQDKSGLPNDRFSAERPEGSISTLTIQRTEQRDSAMYRCASSGGTSGVTSTDTQYFGPGTRLTVL.

This chain links TRBV9 with TRBJ2-2; 7 bases agree with TRBD1. Losses at the gene ends were 6 bases for V and 4 bases for J; bases not matched to a gene: 6. Looked up from germline, CDR1 is SGDLS and CDR2 is YYNGEE. The CDR3 runs 14 residues. This chain's CDR3 is CASKDRAGTGELFF. CDR3 nucleotide sequence: TGTGCCAGCAAAGACAGGGCTGGCACCGGGGAGCTGTTTTTT. Combining the CDR3 with reference TRBV9 and TRBJ2-2 gives the whole variable domain DSGVTQTPKHLITATGQRVTLRCSPRSGDLSVYWYQQSLDQGLQFLIQYYNGEERAKGNILERFSAQQFPDLHSELNLSSLELGDSALYFCASKDRAGTGELFFGEGSRLTVL.

The chain employs TRBV19 and TRBJ2-2, with D tentatively TRBD1 (6 bases). V was clipped by 3 bases and J by 0 bases, with 14 bases between them. CDR3 length: 17 residues. Germline CDR1 is LNHDA and CDR2 is SQIVND (reference sequence). In DNA, the CDR3 is TGTGCCAGTAGTATTCAGGGGACCACAACGAACACCGGGGAGCTGTTTTTT. It codes for CASSIQGTTTNTGELFF.

This chain connects TRBV9 to TRBJ2-7, with 8 bases matching TRBD2. The germline gives CDR1 SGDLS, CDR2 YYNGEE. V trimming: 0 bases; J trimming: 0 bases; junction bases outside the gene matches: 8. The CDR3 is made up of 17 amino acids. CDR3 sequence: CASSVDRGGRSSYEQYF. In DNA, the CDR3 is TGTGCCAGCAGCGTAGACCGGGGCGGGAGGAGCTCCTACGAGCAGTACTTC.

The chain combines TRBV10-3 with TRBJ2-3, with 13 bases that match TRBD2. Germline-derived CDR1 and CDR2 are ENHRY and SYGVKD. CDR3 length: 17 amino acids. Losses at the gene ends were 3 bases for V and 6 bases for J; bases not matched to a gene: 9. The CDR3 spells CAISDLTSGGAYDTQYF. CDR3 in DNA: TGTGCCATCAGTGACCTCACTAGCGGGGGGGCATACGATACGCAGTATTTT.

This clone was picked up one time. The chain is built from TRBV9 and TRBJ1-2, with D maybe TRBD1 (5 bases). The germline V and J ends were trimmed by 3 bases and 5 bases, with 17 bases remaining between them. CDR1 SGDLS and CDR2 YYNGEE come from the germline V gene. The CDR3 sequence is 15 residues long. The CDR3 loop is CASSEPLGGTYGYTF. CDR3 nucleotide sequence: TGTGCCAGCAGCGAACCCCTGGGAGGGACGTATGGCTACACCTTC.

The chain links TRBV29-1 to TRBJ2-7; D is perhaps TRBD1 (5 bases). Trimming stripped 4 bases from V and 5 bases from J, with 12 bases between. The CDR3 consists of 12 residues. Germline CDR1 and CDR2: SQVTM and ANQGSEA. CDR3 loop: CSVGPQGNEQYF. In DNA form, the CDR3 reads TGCAGCGTTGGACCTCAGGGTAACGAGCAGTACTTC.

The V call is TRBV18, the J call TRBJ2-2; a weak D match, TRBD1 (5 bases). V lost 3 bases to trimming and J lost 0 bases, with 11 bases between them. Germline V gene lookup returns CDR1 KGHSH and CDR2 LQKENI. The CDR3 totals 16 residues. Here the CDR3 reads CASSPRTRSNTGELFF. The CDR3 DNA reads TGTGCCAGCTCACCCCGGACACGATCGAACACCGGGGAGCTGTTTTTT.

The chain employs TRBV18 and TRBJ2-5; 10 positions agree with TRBD2. V dropped 3 bases and J dropped 5; count of bases not matched to a gene: 6. Germline values: CDR1 KGHSH, CDR2 LQKENI. The CDR3 is made up of 15 amino acids. Here the CDR3 reads CASSPVAGGGETQYF. DNA of the CDR3: TGTGCCAGCTCACCGGTAGCGGGAGGCGGCGAGACCCAGTACTTC.

The genes are TRBV7-9 and TRBJ1-2; the D gene is possibly TRBD1 (6 bases). The CDR3 loop spans 13 amino acids. Trimming shortened V by 5 bases and J by 8 bases, and 15 bases separated the two germline ends. Germline CDR1 is SEHNR and CDR2 is FQNEAQ (reference sequence). The DNA for the CDR3 is TGTGCCAGCAGCCTAACACAGGGTGGAGGCTACACCTTC. Its translation is CASSLTQGGGYTF.

The rearrangement links TRBV23-1 to TRBJ2-5; perhaps TRBD1 as D (6 bases). TRBV23-1 is noted as an ORF with a role that remains uncertain. Trimming pared 0 bases from V and 1 base from J, leaving 12 bases between. The CDR3 sequence is 16 residues long. The CDR3 protein is CASSQSPGALQETQYF. CDR3 bases: TGCGCCAGCAGTCAATCGCCAGGGGCCCTCCAAGAGACCCAGTACTTC.